One and the same sample provided the 8 T cell receptor beta chains below, sequenced in a study of early T cells in non-severe SARS-CoV-2 infection. One entry per CDR3 protein results from TCRdb running MiXCR on the 5' RACE reads. The data show around 83,000 distinct CDR3 sequences, over 9.5% seen once. Sequenced material: whole blood, taken at baseline. All receptors derive from an adult who was a healthcare worker with PCR-confirmed SARS-CoV-2 infection or an uninfected control (not recorded which).

This clonotype showed up many times. This chain uses TRBV6-6 with TRBJ2-7; 7 nucleotides agree with TRBD2. CDR1 and CDR2 from the germline V gene are MNHNY and SVGAGI (reference sequence). V was pared by 0 bases and J by 2 bases, with 4 bases of the junction left unmatched. The CDR3 length is 15 residues. The CDR3 protein is CASSYSGRETYEQYF. The CDR3 nucleotides read TGTGCCAGCAGTTACTCGGGGCGGGAGACCTACGAGCAGTACTTC.

In its sample, this clonotype was seen many times. The chain couples TRBV7-3 to TRBJ1-2; 7 bases align to TRBD1. Germline V lookup: CDR1 SGHTA, CDR2 FQGTGA. Unmatched junction bases numbered 8, after V lost 4 bases and J lost 0 bases. This CDR3 contains 16 residues. The CDR3: CASSSRGQIPNYGYTF. In DNA form, the CDR3 reads TGTGCCAGCAGCTCCAGGGGACAGATCCCTAACTATGGCTACACCTTC.

The chain employs TRBV6-4 and TRBJ2-2, with TRBD1 matching 9 bases. V shed 4 bases, J shed 5 bases, and the junction held 2 bases outside the gene matches. CDR3 length: 14 amino acids. The V gene's germline CDR1 is MRHNA and CDR2 SNTAGT. The CDR3 loop is CASSAGTGTGELFF. The CDR3 DNA reads as TGTGCCAGCAGTGCCGGGACAGGGACCGGGGAGCTGTTTTTT.

CDR3 in DNA: TGTGCCAGCTCTCAAGGGACGAGCGATCAGCCCCAGCATTTT. It encodes CASSQGTSDQPQHF. The chain carries TRBV18 and TRBJ1-5, with a tentative D call TRBD1 (5 bases). The CDR3 is 14 residues long. Deletions cut 6 bases from V and 5 bases from J, with 14 bases between. The V gene's germline CDR1 is KGHSH and CDR2 LQKENI.

A few counts support this clonotype. V usage is TRBV18 and J usage is TRBJ1-4; no clear D gene. The CDR3 contains 19 residues. Trimming pared 4 bases from V and 0 bases from J, leaving 21 bases between. Germline V gene lookup returns CDR1 KGHSH and CDR2 LQKENI. The DNA for the CDR3 is TGTGCCAGCTCACGGGAGCACCGGTCTCAGGCTCCAACTAATGAAAAACTGTTTTTT. It yields the protein CASSREHRSQAPTNEKLFF.

This clonotype was observed many times. The chain couples TRBV7-8 to TRBJ1-1; 9 nucleotides line up with TRBD1. Germline CDR1 and CDR2: SGHVS and FQNEAQ. The CDR3 contains 16 residues. After removal of 0 bases from V and 5 bases from J, the junction contained 7 bases not matched to a gene. CDR3 protein: CASSLAGGQGRTEAFF. The CDR3 DNA reads TGTGCCAGCAGCTTAGCGGGAGGACAGGGGCGGACTGAAGCTTTCTTT.

The chain recombines TRBV5-5 with TRBJ2-2, with 9 nucleotides matching TRBD1. This CDR3 spans 18 amino acids. Germline V CDR1 and CDR2: SGHKS, YYEKEE (reference sequence). J gave up 0 bases and V 2 bases, and 8 bases lay outside the gene matches. The CDR3 reads CASSLTGTGLTNTGELFF. CDR3 coding DNA: TGTGCCAGCAGCTTAACCGGGACAGGGCTAACGAACACCGGGGAGCTGTTTTTT.

This clonotype occurred a few times. The chain is built from TRBV2 and TRBJ2-7; D is possibly TRBD1 (5 bases). CDR1 is SNHLY and CDR2 is FYNNEI in the germline V gene. This CDR3 is built from 15 residues. V was trimmed by 6 bases and J by 6 bases, leaving 21 bases between them. The CDR3 loop reads CASRHTGHPRLEQYF. CDR3 coding DNA: TGTGCCAGCAGGCATACTGGACACCCACGGCTCGAGCAGTACTTC.